The text below deals with one T cell receptor (beta chain). The CDR3 covers 11 residues. The sample originates from a study of T cell changes during pregnancy in multiple sclerosis. Using immunoSEQ multiplex PCR, the repertoire was profiled, and TCRdb retains in-frame clones only, with some absent. The top ten hold about 0.6% of the sample, which has tens of thousands of clones, 80% to 95% seen once. Sequences were derived from CD4+ T cells from peripheral blood mononuclear cells, sampled after pregnancy. This clonotype was obtained from a female donor in good health, enrolled as a control in a pregnancy study. V and J are TRBV12-2 and TRBJ2-5; TRBD2 was called by the table and not checked on the DNA. The end of the DNA fits TRBJ2-7 better, so the J call may be wrong. TRBV12-2 is termed a pseudogene. The CDR3 sequence: CASRLVYEQYF. As DNA, the CDR3 is TGTGCAAGTCGCTTAGTCTACGAGCAGTACTTC.